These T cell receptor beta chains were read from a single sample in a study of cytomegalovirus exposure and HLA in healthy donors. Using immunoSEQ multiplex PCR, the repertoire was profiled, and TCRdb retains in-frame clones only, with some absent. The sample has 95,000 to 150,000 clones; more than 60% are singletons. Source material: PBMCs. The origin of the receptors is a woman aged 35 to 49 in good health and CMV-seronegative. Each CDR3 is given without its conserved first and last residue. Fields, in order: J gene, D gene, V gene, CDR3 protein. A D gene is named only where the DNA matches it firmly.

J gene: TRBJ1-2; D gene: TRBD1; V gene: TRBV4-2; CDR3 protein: ASTPGEGAGYDYT
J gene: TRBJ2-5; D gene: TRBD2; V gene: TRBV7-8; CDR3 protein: ASSPVRSGSFQETQY
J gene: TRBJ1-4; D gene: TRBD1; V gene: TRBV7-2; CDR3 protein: ASSAGTGGEKLF
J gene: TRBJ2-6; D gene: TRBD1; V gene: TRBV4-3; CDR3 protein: ASSQEGTGGAGANVLT
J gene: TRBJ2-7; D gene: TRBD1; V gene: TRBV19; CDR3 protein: ASSMFPGQGAPYEQY
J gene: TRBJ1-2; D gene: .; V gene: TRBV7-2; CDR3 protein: ASSSFWGDGYT
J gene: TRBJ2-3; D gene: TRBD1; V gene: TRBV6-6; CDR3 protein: ASSYTGTGLDTQY
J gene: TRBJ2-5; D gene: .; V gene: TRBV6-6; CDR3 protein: ASGRETQY
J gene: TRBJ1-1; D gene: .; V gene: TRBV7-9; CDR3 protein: SSSLNGWRGTEAF
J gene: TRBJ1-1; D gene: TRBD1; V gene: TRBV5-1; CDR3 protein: ASSFSGTENTEAF
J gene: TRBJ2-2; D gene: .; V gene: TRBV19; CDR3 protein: ASGDRLVRTGELF
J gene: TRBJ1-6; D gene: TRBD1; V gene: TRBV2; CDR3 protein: ASSEMRQGSSYNSPLH
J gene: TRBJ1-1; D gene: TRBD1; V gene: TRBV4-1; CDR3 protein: ASSQAQGATEAF
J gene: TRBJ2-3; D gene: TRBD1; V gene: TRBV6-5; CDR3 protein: ASGTGAVTDTQY
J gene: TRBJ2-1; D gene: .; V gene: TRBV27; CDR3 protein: ASSPPGLPAF
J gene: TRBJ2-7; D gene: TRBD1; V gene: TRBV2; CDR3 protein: ASTEQGAIYEQY
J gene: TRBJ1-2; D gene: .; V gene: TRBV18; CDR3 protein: ASSPRDNDGYT